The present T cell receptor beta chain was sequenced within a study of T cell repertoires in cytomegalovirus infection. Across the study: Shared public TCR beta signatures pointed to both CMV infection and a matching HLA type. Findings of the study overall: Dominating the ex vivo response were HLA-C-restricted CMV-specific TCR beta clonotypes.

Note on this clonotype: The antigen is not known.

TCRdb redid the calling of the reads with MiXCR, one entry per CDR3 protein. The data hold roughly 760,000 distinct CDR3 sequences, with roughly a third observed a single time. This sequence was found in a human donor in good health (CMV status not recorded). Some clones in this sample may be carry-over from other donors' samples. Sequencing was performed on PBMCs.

The CDR3 protein is CASSPGGVDNEQFF. DNA of the CDR3: TGCGCCAGCAGCCCCGGGGGTGTGGACAATGAGCAGTTCTTC. The chain recombines TRBV5-1 with TRBJ2-1, with D perhaps TRBD2 (6 bases). Trimming stripped 4 bases from V and 5 bases from J, with 13 bases between. Germline CDR1 and CDR2: SGHRS and YFSETQ. This CDR3 is 14 amino acids long. Full variable domain (missing parts from reference TRBV5-1 and TRBJ2-1): KAGVTQTPRYLIKTRGQQVTLSCSPISGHRSVSWYQQTPGQGLQFLFEYFSETQRNKGNFPGRFSGRQFSNSRSEMNVSTLELGDSALYLCASSPGGVDNEQFFGPGTRLTVL.